This T cell receptor (beta chain) was sequenced during a study of CD8+ T cells in alopecia areata. The CDR3 consists of 16 residues. V lost 0 bases and J lost 3; bases outside the gene matches: 6. Per germline, CDR1 SGHDT and CDR2 YYEEEE. Following RNA extraction, reverse transcription yielded cDNA that acted as the sequencing template. Generated by immunoSEQ multiplex PCR, the TCRdb table keeps only in-frame clones and is missing some. The table has around 60,000 clones, about 40% seen once. Peripheral blood and lesional scalp punch biopsies came from alopecia areata patients. The sample comprised NKG2D-low CD8+ T cells sorted from blood. This receptor was identified in a human donor with alopecia areata. The genes are TRBV5-6 and TRBJ1-1, with 9 bases matching TRBD1. CDR3 in amino acids: CASSLAGRTGDTEAFF. The CDR3 DNA is TGTGCCAGCAGCTTGGCCGGAAGGACAGGGGACACTGAAGCTTTCTTT.